This TCR beta chain was sequenced during a study of T cell responses to AZD1222 COVID-19 vaccine. Pooling was applied to second doses at about 4 or about 12 weeks. Clones were sequenced by immunoSEQ multiplex PCR, and TCRdb holds only the in-frame ones, with some missing. Of around 99,000 clones listed, 80% to 95% are singletons. Study outcomes and limitations: Without day 14 samples, only post-peak T cell repertoires were studied. Breadth and depth of Spike-specific TCRs rose after two AZD1222 doses.

CDR1 and CDR2 from the germline V gene are KGHSH and LQKENI. The CDR3 consists of 14 residues. The V gene lost 4 bases and the J gene lost 2 bases, with 11 bases spanning the gap. With respect to this clone: Its matching antigen is unknown.

The sequences come from peripheral blood, collected 28 days after the second AZD1222 dose. This clonotype was sampled from an adult who received the AZD1222 COVID-19 vaccine. The rearrangement uses TRBV18 and TRBJ2-5; D is ambiguous. CDR3 protein: CASSRAPKQETQYF. In DNA, the CDR3 is TGTGCCAGCTCACGGGCCCCAAAACAAGAGACCCAGTACTTC.